This T cell receptor (beta chain) derives from a study of STAT5B mutations in CD4+ large granular lymphocyte leukemia. Study observations and caveats: 8/27 top patient clones versus 2/35 control clones were TRBV06-family. Without putative leukemic clones, patient CD4-sorted repertoires remained more clonal than healthy CD4+ repertoires.

This clone showed up just a few times. The antigen remains undetermined. The assay was run at survey level. Here immunoSEQ multiplex PCR was the method, and the copy in TCRdb shows in-frame clones only, minus some. Of some 30,000 clones in the sample, approximately 80% are singletons; the top ten hold 3.5% to 5%. Between the trimmed V and J ends, which lost 10 bases and 4 bases, there was a span of 19 bases. CDR3 length: 14 residues. Germline lookup yields CDR1 ENHRY and CDR2 SYGVKD. The TCR was taken from a human donor in good health. The sample comprised CD4+ T cells from blood buffy coats. The V gene is TRBV10-3, the J gene TRBJ1-1, with a tentative D call TRBD1 (6 bases). The CDR3 reads CATAVRGGATEAFF. Written as DNA, the CDR3 is TGTGCCACCGCGGTCCGAGGGGGGGCCACTGAAGCTTTCTTT.